Listed below are T cell receptor beta chains from one sample, sequenced in a study of response to subunit inactivated influenza vaccine. TCRdb processed the RT-PCR reads anew with MiXCR; each CDR3 protein has one entry. This repertoire shows about 800,000 distinct CDR3 sequences, roughly 20% found once; its top ten account for approximately 10%. The material was PBMCs from blood, obtained 4 to 6 days after vaccination. The receptor set was obtained from a man in his fifties or sixties who received an inactivated influenza vaccine. Each CDR3 is given with its conserved first and last residue. Each record gives: clone size, V gene, J gene, D gene, CDR3 protein, CDR3 DNA. A D gene is named only where the DNA matches it firmly. Rows give clone size only sometimes, using once, few, many, or a class for an expanded clone.

few,TRBV6-5,TRBJ1-1,NA,CASSYDSGGVTEAFF,TGTGCCAGCAGTTACGATTCTGGGGGTGTCACTGAAGCTTTCTTT
few,TRBV5-1,TRBJ2-7,NA,CASRGRWDEQYF,TGCGCCAGCCGGGGGAGATGGGACGAGCAGTACTTC
NA,TRBV25-1,TRBJ2-3,NA,CASSEYELDTQYF,TGTGCCAGCAGTGAATATGAGTTAGATACGCAGTATTTT
NA,TRBV4-2,TRBJ1-1,NA,CASSPPGNMNTEAFF,TGTGCCAGCAGCCCCCCCGGGAACATGAACACTGAAGCTTTCTTT
few,TRBV27,TRBJ2-1,TRBD1,CASRVTGGNEQFF,TGTGCCAGCAGGGTGACAGGGGGCAATGAGCAGTTCTTC
few,TRBV7-9,TRBJ2-3,TRBD2,CASSPGTSGGSTDTQYF,TGTGCCAGCAGCCCCGGGACTAGCGGAGGTAGCACAGATACGCAGTATTTT
NA,TRBV18,TRBJ2-1,NA,CASSQGQLAGLNEQFF,TGTGCCAGCTCGCAGGGACAGTTAGCGGGCCTCAATGAGCAGTTCTTC
few,TRBV3-1,TRBJ2-7,NA,CASSQAQWRGYEQYF,TGTGCCAGCAGCCAAGCTCAGTGGCGTGGGTACGAGCAGTACTTC
NA,TRBV25-1,TRBJ2-5,NA,CASRPGMKTQYF,TGTGCCAGCAGACCCGGGATGAAGACCCAGTACTTC
few,TRBV29-1,TRBJ2-1,TRBD2,CSVERGLARPRFF,TGCAGCGTTGAGAGGGGACTAGCGCGTCCGAGGTTCTTC
few,TRBV5-5,TRBJ2-3,NA,CASSLMSTTTDTQYF,TGTGCCAGCAGCTTGATGTCTACTACAACAGATACGCAGTATTTT
NA,TRBV11-1,TRBJ2-7,NA,CASSSPGLGVEQYF,TGTGCCAGCAGCTCACCGGGACTGGGAGTCGAGCAGTACTTC
NA,TRBV7-6,TRBJ2-2,NA,CASSLEAVAGELFF,TGTGCCAGCAGCTTAGAGGCTGTCGCCGGGGAGCTGTTTTTT
NA,TRBV6-2/TRBV6-3,TRBJ1-6,TRBD1,CASRPSTGTSSPLHF,TGTGCCAGCAGACCCTCGACAGGGACCAGTTCACCCCTCCACTTT
few,TRBV12-3/TRBV12-4,TRBJ2-1,TRBD2,CASSRPSGLALIDEQFF,TGTGCCAGCAGCCGCCCTTCGGGACTAGCACTTATTGATGAGCAGTTCTTC
NA,TRBV5-8,TRBJ1-2,TRBD1,CASSQGQGVYGYTF,TGTGCCAGCAGCCAAGGACAGGGCGTCTATGGCTACACCTTC
few,TRBV5-1,TRBJ2-3,TRBD1,CASSPLQGERTDTQYF,TGCGCCAGCAGCCCGCTCCAGGGGGAACGCACAGATACGCAGTATTTT
many,TRBV5-5,TRBJ2-3,NA,CASSFSGAPTDTQYF,TGTGCCAGCAGCTTTAGCGGAGCCCCCACAGATACGCAGTATTTT
few,TRBV7-2,TRBJ2-5,TRBD2,CASSSGLAGRGTQYF,TGTGCCAGCAGCTCGGGACTAGCGGGGCGGGGGACCCAGTACTTC
NA,TRBV4-3,TRBJ2-7,NA,CASSQEAYRSYEQYF,TGCGCCAGCAGCCAAGAAGCATACAGGTCCTACGAGCAGTACTTC
NA,TRBV5-1,TRBJ2-1,TRBD2,CASSLWSGGSYNEQFF,TGCGCCAGCAGCTTATGGAGCGGGGGGTCCTACAATGAGCAGTTCTTC
few,TRBV20-1,TRBJ2-5,TRBD2,CSARSSGRAQETQYF,TGCAGTGCTAGAAGTAGCGGGAGGGCTCAAGAGACCCAGTACTTC
few,TRBV7-2,TRBJ2-1,NA,CASSLVRWGYNEQFF,TGTGCCAGCAGCTTAGTTAGGTGGGGCTACAATGAGCAGTTCTTC
NA,TRBV12-3/TRBV12-4,TRBJ2-6,NA,CASARGHRPTGANVLTF,TGTGCCAGCGCTAGGGGACACCGTCCGACTGGGGCCAACGTCCTGACTTTC
NA,TRBV4-1,TRBJ2-7,NA,CASSPVGLPYEQYF,TGCGCCAGCAGCCCCGTGGGGCTCCCCTACGAGCAGTACTTC
few,TRBV25-1,TRBJ2-1,TRBD2,CASSEYGGNEQFF,TGTGCCAGCAGTGAATACGGGGGGAATGAGCAGTTCTTC
many,TRBV5-1,TRBJ2-7,NA,CASSLQGQGYEQYF,TGCGCCAGCAGCCTTCAGGGTCAGGGCTACGAGCAGTACTTC
NA,TRBV24-1,TRBJ2-2,NA,CATSELATGELFF,TGTGCCACCAGTGAACTTGCAACCGGGGAGCTGTTTTTT
few,TRBV12-3/TRBV12-4,TRBJ2-3,TRBD2,CASSPRTSSGGANTQYF,TGTGCCAGCAGCCCTCGAACCTCTAGCGGGGGGGCAAATACGCAGTATTTT
NA,TRBV7-9,TRBJ2-5,NA,CASSFARALRETQYF,TGTGCCAGCAGCTTTGCCCGGGCCCTTAGGGAGACCCAGTACTTC
few,TRBV15,TRBJ2-1,NA,CATSQATTQPYNEQFF,TGTGCCACCAGCCAAGCTACGACCCAGCCATACAATGAGCAGTTCTTC
few,TRBV5-6,TRBJ1-6,NA,CASSLGGRWPSPLHF,TGTGCCAGCAGCTTGGGGGGCCGGTGGCCTTCACCCCTCCACTTT
NA,TRBV27,TRBJ2-5,TRBD2,CASSSLAGSQETQYF,TGTGCCAGCAGTTCGCTAGCGGGATCCCAAGAGACCCAGTACTTC
NA,TRBV2,TRBJ2-7,TRBD1,CASSGGTATYEQYF,TGTGCCAGCAGTGGTGGGACAGCCACCTACGAGCAGTACTTC
few,TRBV20-1,TRBJ1-4,NA,CSASGSTNEKLFF,TGCAGTGCTAGTGGCAGTACTAATGAAAAACTGTTTTTT
NA,TRBV10-3,TRBJ1-2,NA,CAISESEPYGYTF,TGTGCCATCAGTGAGTCAGAACCGTATGGCTACACCTTC
NA,TRBV6-2/TRBV6-3,TRBJ2-3,NA,CASSLPVSGGSTDTQYF,TGTGCCAGCAGTTTACCCGTCTCCGGCGGAAGCACAGATACGCAGTATTTT
NA,TRBV24-1,TRBJ2-1,TRBD2,CATSEGGTSGSNEHFF,TGTGCCACCAGTGAGGGGGGGACTAGCGGTAGCAATGAGCATTTCTTC
NA,TRBV27,TRBJ1-1,NA,CASSLGGVAEAFF,TGTGCCAGCAGTTTAGGGGGGGTCGCTGAAGCTTTCTTT
many,TRBV4-2,TRBJ2-1,NA,CASSQFDGYNEQFF,TGTGCCAGCAGCCAATTTGACGGCTACAATGAGCAGTTCTTC
few,TRBV5-1,TRBJ1-4,NA,CASSLGQLNEKLFF,TGCGCCAGCAGCTTAGGACAGCTTAATGAAAAACTGTTTTTT
NA,TRBV5-1,TRBJ2-7,TRBD2,CASSWVPGLAESYEQYF,TGCGCCAGCAGCTGGGTTCCGGGACTAGCGGAGTCCTACGAGCAGTACTTC
NA,TRBV12-3/TRBV12-4,TRBJ1-5,NA,CASSLGGGAGNQPQHF,TGTGCCAGCAGTTTGGGGGGCGGCGCGGGCAATCAGCCCCAGCATTTT
NA,TRBV7-8,TRBJ2-7,TRBD1,CASSHGQGVGEQYF,TGTGCCAGCAGCCACGGACAGGGAGTGGGGGAGCAGTACTTC
few,TRBV7-9,TRBJ2-2,NA,CASSSTPGGSTGELFF,TGTGCCAGCAGCTCCACACCAGGGGGGAGCACCGGGGAGCTGTTTTTT
few,TRBV20-1,TRBJ2-7,TRBD2,CSARNANQRGGSEQYF,TGCAGTGCTCGAAACGCGAACCAGCGGGGGGGGAGCGAGCAGTACTTC
few,TRBV20-1,TRBJ2-1,TRBD1,CSPNPTGGLEQFF,TGCAGTCCCAATCCGACAGGGGGCCTTGAGCAGTTCTTC
NA,TRBV19,TRBJ2-3,NA,CASSATARTDTQYF,TGTGCCAGTAGTGCGACAGCTAGGACGGATACGCAGTATTTT
few,TRBV20-1,TRBJ2-3,TRBD1,CSARDWRTGSVTDTQYF,TGCAGTGCTAGAGATTGGCGGACAGGGTCGGTGACAGATACGCAGTATTTT
NA,TRBV6-6,TRBJ1-1,NA,CALREEAFF,TGTGCCCTAAGGGAGGAGGCTTTCTTT
NA,TRBV5-1,TRBJ1-6,TRBD1,CASSLAGTAYNSPLHF,TGCGCCAGCAGCTTGGCGGGGACAGCCTATAATTCACCCCTCCACTTT
NA,TRBV6-1,TRBJ2-5,NA,CASSTLQGRETQYF,TGTGCCAGCAGTACGTTACAGGGTCGGGAGACCCAGTACTTC
few,TRBV12-3/TRBV12-4,TRBJ2-1,TRBD2,CASSPERGLRQEQFF,TGTGCCAGCAGTCCAGAGCGGGGGCTACGTCAGGAGCAGTTCTTC
few,TRBV10-3,TRBJ2-2,NA,CAISEPSYRQATGELFF,TGTGCCATCAGTGAGCCCTCATACCGACAGGCTACCGGGGAGCTGTTTTTT
NA,TRBV11-2,TRBJ2-5,NA,CASSLPWHETQYF,TGTGCCAGCAGCCTGCCATGGCACGAGACCCAGTACTTC
many,TRBV29-1,TRBJ2-7,NA,CSVEEGFLGGEQYF,TGCAGCGTTGAAGAGGGCTTCCTTGGGGGCGAGCAGTACTTC
NA,TRBV28,TRBJ2-3,TRBD1,CASSLSGQGITDTQYF,TGTGCCAGCAGCCTTTCCGGACAGGGGATCACAGATACGCAGTATTTT
few,TRBV5-6,TRBJ2-5,TRBD2,CASSSGTSFAQETQYF,TGTGCCAGCAGCTCCGGGACTAGCTTCGCCCAAGAGACCCAGTACTTC
few,TRBV5-1,TRBJ2-5,NA,CASKESFQETQYF,TGCGCCAGCAAGGAATCATTTCAGGAGACCCAGTACTTC